The clone carrying this T cell receptor (beta chain) has just a few counts. The sample originates from a study of T cell repertoires in cytomegalovirus infection. TCRdb reprocessed the reads via MiXCR and lists one record per CDR3 protein. The profile shows roughly 280,000 distinct CDR3 sequences, approximately 10% of them singletons. The sequence derives from a human donor in good health (CMV status not recorded). Some clones in this sample may be carry-over from other donors' samples. Sample: PBMCs.

The CDR3 protein is CASSPLGAGSYEQYF. The CDR3 nucleotides read TGTGCCAGCAGCCCACTCGGGGCAGGCTCCTACGAGCAGTACTTC. This rearrangement joins TRBV11-3 to TRBJ2-7; D may match TRBD1 or TRBD2 (5 bases each). Germline V gene lookup returns CDR1 SGHNT and CDR2 YENEEA. V lost 5 bases and J 0 bases, leaving 14 bases between the germline ends. The CDR3 is 15 residues long.